The T cell receptor (beta chain) described here comes from a study of cytomegalovirus exposure and HLA in healthy donors. Across the study: Caucasian-associated ancestry cluster membership applied to 75% to 85% of 300 to 450 genotyped donors.

The CDR3 consists of 15 residues. The V gene end was trimmed by 7 bases and the J gene end by 7 bases; junction bases not matched to a gene: 12. Germline values: CDR1 MDHEN, CDR2 SYDVKM. Study-wide points: A later analysis linked a missense DCLRE1C variant to TCR beta V- and J-gene trimming. In presence/absence analyses, roughly uniform sequencing depth across donors was assumed.

On this clone itself: What it recognizes is unknown.

The PCR contained 60 Vbeta and 13 Jbeta primers. Methods used by the authors: The count from a later analysis was tens of millions of unique TCR beta chains, around 11 million of them shared. Method: immunoSEQ multiplex PCR; TCRdb's copy keeps in-frame clones and lacks some. V and J calls and clone size are given by that table; D and trimming were obtained from the DNA. The sample lists more than 95,000 clones; less than 80% were seen once. Sequencing was performed on PBMCs. The sequence came from a woman aged 40-49 years in good health and CMV-seropositive. This sequence joins TRBV28 and TRBJ1-5; 8 bases match TRBD1. The CDR3: CASIIAGGREQPQHF. The CDR3 DNA is TGTGCCAGCATAATCGCAGGGGGCCGGGAGCAGCCCCAGCATTTT.